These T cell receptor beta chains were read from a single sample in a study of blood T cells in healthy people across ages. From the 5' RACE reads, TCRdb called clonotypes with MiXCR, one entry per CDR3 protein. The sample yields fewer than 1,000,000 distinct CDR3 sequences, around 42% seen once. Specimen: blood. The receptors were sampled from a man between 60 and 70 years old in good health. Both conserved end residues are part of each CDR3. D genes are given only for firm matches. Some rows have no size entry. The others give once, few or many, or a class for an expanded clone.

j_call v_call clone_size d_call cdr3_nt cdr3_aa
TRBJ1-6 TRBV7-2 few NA TGTGCCTCGACCGGGACACCTCTTTCACCCCTCCACTTT CASTGTPLSPLHF
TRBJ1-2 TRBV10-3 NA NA TGTGCCATCAGTGAGTCAACGCGCCACCAATATGGCTACACCTTC CAISESTRHQYGYTF
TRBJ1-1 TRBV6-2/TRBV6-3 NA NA TGTGCCAGCAGCCTACAGTACATGAACACTGAAGCTTTCTTT CASSLQYMNTEAFF
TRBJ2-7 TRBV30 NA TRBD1 TGTGCCTGGAGTACACAGGGGGGACTCTACGAGCAGTACTTC CAWSTQGGLYEQYF
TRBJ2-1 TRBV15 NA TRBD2 TGTGCCACCAGCACCGGGACTAGCTCCTACAATGAGCAGTTCTTC CATSTGTSSYNEQFF
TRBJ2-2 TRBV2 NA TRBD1 TGTGCCAGCAGTGAAAGACAGGGTCATACCGGGGAGCTGTTTTTT CASSERQGHTGELFF
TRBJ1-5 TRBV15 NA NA TGTGCCACCAGCAGAGGGGACCGTCAGCCCCAGCATTTT CATSRGDRQPQHF
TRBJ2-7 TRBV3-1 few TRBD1 TGTGCCAGCAGCCCCGGGACAGGCTCTTTTGGGCAGTACTTC CASSPGTGSFGQYF
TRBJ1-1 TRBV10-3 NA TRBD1 TGTGCCTCCTCGTCGGAGGAGGGACAGAGGGGGGCTGAAGCTTTCTTT CASSSEEGQRGAEAFF
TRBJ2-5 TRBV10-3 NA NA TGTGCCATCAGTGAAGGTACCCCCAGAACCCAGTACTTC CAISEGTPRTQYF
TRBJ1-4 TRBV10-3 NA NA TGTGCCATCAGCGACTCTGGGGGTATGAATGAAAAACTGTTTTTT CAISDSGGMNEKLFF
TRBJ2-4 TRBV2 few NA TGTGCCAGCAGTGTAAACATTCAGTACTTC CASSVNIQYF
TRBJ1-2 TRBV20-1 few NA TGCAGTGCTAGAGACGGTGATTTTGAGGGGGGCCACACCTTC CSARDGDFEGGHTF
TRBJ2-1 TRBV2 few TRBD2 TGTGCCAGCAGAGGGCTTGGGACTAGCGGGGGGGCCTACAATGAGCAGTTCTTC CASRGLGTSGGAYNEQFF
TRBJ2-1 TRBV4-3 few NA TGCGCCAGCAGCCCTTTTTTGCAGGGGGGCTACAATGAGCAGTTCTTC CASSPFLQGGYNEQFF
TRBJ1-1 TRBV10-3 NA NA TGTGCCAGCAGGGCCTCCTACACTGAAGCTTTCTTT CASRASYTEAFF
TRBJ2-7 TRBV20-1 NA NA TGCAGTGCCCTTGGGACGGCCACCTACGAGCAGTACTTC CSALGTATYEQYF
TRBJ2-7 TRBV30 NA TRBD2 TGTGCCTGGAGACCCCCGGGACTAGCTCGGTACGAGCAGTACTTC CAWRPPGLARYEQYF
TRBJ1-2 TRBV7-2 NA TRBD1 TGTGCCAGCAGCGCCGCAGGGGGTTGGGGCTACACCTTC CASSAAGGWGYTF
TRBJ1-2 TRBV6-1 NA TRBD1 TGTGCCAGCAGTGAATCAGTAAGACAGGGACTCGGCTACACCTTC CASSESVRQGLGYTF
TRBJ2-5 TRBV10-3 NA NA TGTGCCACTTCGGTGGGCGAAAACCAAGAGACCCAGTACTTC CATSVGENQETQYF
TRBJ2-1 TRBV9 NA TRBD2 TGTGCCAGCAGCGTAGAGCAGCGGGGGGGCGGGTCCTACAATGAGCAGTTCTTC CASSVEQRGGGSYNEQFF
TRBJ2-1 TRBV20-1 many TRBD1 TGCAGTGCCGATTCAGGGGGCTCCTACAATGAGCAGTTCTTC CSADSGGSYNEQFF
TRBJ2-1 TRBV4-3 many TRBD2 TGCGCCAGCAGCCCCGTCCTGCGGGGGGGCAGGTATGAGCAGTTCTTC CASSPVLRGGRYEQFF
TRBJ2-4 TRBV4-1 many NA TGCGCCAGCAGCCAAGTCTTCTCTGGGGGACCCATAGCCAAAAACATTCAGTACTTC CASSQVFSGGPIAKNIQYF
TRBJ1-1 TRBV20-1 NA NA TGCAGTGCTAGAGACGGACCGGGGAAAGAAGCTTTCTTT CSARDGPGKEAFF
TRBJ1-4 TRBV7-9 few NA TGTGCCAGCAGCTTAGCCGGTTCAACTAATGAAAAACTGTTTTTT CASSLAGSTNEKLFF
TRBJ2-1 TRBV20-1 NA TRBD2 TGCAGTGCTAGCGGGGGGGCGAACAATGAGCAGTTCTTC CSASGGANNEQFF
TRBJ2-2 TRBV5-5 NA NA TGTGCCAGCAGCTTGGCCGCACGCAACACCGGGGAGCTGTTTTTT CASSLAARNTGELFF
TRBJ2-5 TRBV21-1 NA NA TGTGCCAGCAACCCCCGTGCGAAGGAAGAGACCCAGTACTTC CASNPRAKEETQYF
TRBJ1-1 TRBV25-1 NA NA TGTGCCAGCAGTGAATCCCCAGGGAGGAACACTGAAGCTTTCTTT CASSESPGRNTEAFF
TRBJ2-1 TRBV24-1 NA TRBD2 TGTGCCACCAGTGATTCTCTCGACGGGGGGGTCCGGTTCTTC CATSDSLDGGVRFF
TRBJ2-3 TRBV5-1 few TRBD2 TGCGCCAGCAGCCAAGGACTAGCGGCCCTCACAGATACGCAGTATTTT CASSQGLAALTDTQYF
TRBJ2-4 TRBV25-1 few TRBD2 TGTGCCAGCAGTGAATATGCGGGGGGCTTTCAGTACTTC CASSEYAGGFQYF
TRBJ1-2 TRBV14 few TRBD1 TGTGCCAGCAGCCTTTCCGGGACAGATGGCTACACCTTC CASSLSGTDGYTF
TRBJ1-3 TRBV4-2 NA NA TGTGCCAGCAGCCAGGAACAGGGTTCTGGAAACACCATATATTTT CASSQEQGSGNTIYF
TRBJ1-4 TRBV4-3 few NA TGCGCCAGCAGCCAAGGGCGGACGGCAACTAATGAAAAACTGTTTTTT CASSQGRTATNEKLFF
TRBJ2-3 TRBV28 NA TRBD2 TGTGCCAGCAGTTTTTGGCGGGGGGAATCAGATACGCAGTATTTT CASSFWRGESDTQYF
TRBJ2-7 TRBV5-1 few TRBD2 TGCGCCAGCAGCGACGCCATCGGACTAGCGGGCTCCTACGAGCAGTACTTC CASSDAIGLAGSYEQYF
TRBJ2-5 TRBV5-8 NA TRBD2 TGTGCCAGCAGCGCGCTAGCGGGGGCCCCAGAGACCCAGTACTTC CASSALAGAPETQYF
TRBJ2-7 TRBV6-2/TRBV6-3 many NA TGTGCCAGCAGTAACTCCTACGAGCAGTACTTC CASSNSYEQYF
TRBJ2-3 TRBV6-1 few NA TGTGCCAGCAGTAGGTTTCAGGGGACAGATACGCAGTATTTT CASSRFQGTDTQYF
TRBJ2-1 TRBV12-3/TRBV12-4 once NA TGTGCCAGCACCGGAGGTGGGTTGAATGAGCAGTTCTTC CASTGGGLNEQFF
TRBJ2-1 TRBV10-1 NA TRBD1 TGCGCCAGCAGCCCCGGGACAGGGGTTAACAATGAGCAGTTCTTC CASSPGTGVNNEQFF
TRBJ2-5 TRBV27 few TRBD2 TGTGCCAGCAGTCCAGTGACTAGCGGGGGGACACGCCAGTACTTC CASSPVTSGGTRQYF
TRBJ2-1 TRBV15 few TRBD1 TGTGCCACCAGCAGAGATACAGGGGCCAATGAGCAGTTCTTC CATSRDTGANEQFF
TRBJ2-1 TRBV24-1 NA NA TGTGCCACCAGGGCGGGAACAGGACTGTACAATGAGCAGTTCTTC CATRAGTGLYNEQFF
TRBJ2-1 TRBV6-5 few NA TGTGCCAGCAGTCGGGCGGGGGAGCAGTTCTTC CASSRAGEQFF
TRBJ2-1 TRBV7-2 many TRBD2 TGTGCCAGCAGCGCGACTAGCGGGGCCTACAATGAGCAGTTCTTC CASSATSGAYNEQFF
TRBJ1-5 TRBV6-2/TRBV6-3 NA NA TGTGCCAGCAGTTACTCGGGACCGAAACAGCCCCAGCATTTT CASSYSGPKQPQHF
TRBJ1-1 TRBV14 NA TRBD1 TGTGCCAGCAGCCCCTCGACAGGGGCCCAGAACACTGAAGCTTTCTTT CASSPSTGAQNTEAFF
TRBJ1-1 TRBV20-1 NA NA TGCAGTGCTAGAGGAGCGCTCGGTGGCACTGAAGCTTTCTTT CSARGALGGTEAFF
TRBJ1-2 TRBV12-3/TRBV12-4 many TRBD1 TGTGCCAGCAGGACAGGGGGCCTTCTTAACTATGGCTACACCTTC CASRTGGLLNYGYTF
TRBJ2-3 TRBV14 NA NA TGTGCCAGCAGCCAAGCTCCAAACACCGGCACAGATACGCAGTATTTT CASSQAPNTGTDTQYF
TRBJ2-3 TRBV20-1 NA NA TGCAGTGCTAGGATTCCTGGAATGAGCACAGATACGCAGTATTTT CSARIPGMSTDTQYF
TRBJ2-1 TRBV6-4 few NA TGTGCCAGTTTTGGGTCCAGTGATCTGGGCTACAATGAGCAGTTCTTC CASFGSSDLGYNEQFF
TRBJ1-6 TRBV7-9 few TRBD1 TGTGCCAGCAGCAAGGACAGGGTGAACATGAATTCACCCCTCCACTTT CASSKDRVNMNSPLHF